Listed below are T cell receptor beta chains from one sample, sequenced in a study of blood T cell repertoires in COVID-19. Measured with immunoSEQ multiplex PCR; TCRdb has only the in-frame clones, and not every one. The sample includes about 100,000 clones, about 85% of them seen just once. Sequenced sample: peripheral blood. These receptors originate from a woman aged 65 to 85 with active or convalescent COVID-19. CDR3s include the opening cysteine and the closing phenylalanine or tryptophan. The order of the fields is V gene, clone size, J gene, D gene, CDR3 protein, CDR3 DNA. A D gene is named only where the DNA matches it firmly. The listing skips clone size in some rows; elsewhere it reads once, few, many or a size class.

>TRBV11-2|once|TRBJ1-2|-
CASSPRQNYGYTF
TGTGCCAGCAGCCCCCGACAGAACTATGGCTACACCTTC
>TRBV30|-|TRBJ1-2|-
CAWTGSYGYTF
TGTGCCTGGACAGGGTCATATGGCTACACCTTC
>TRBV2|few|TRBJ1-1|TRBD1
CASRGQWENTEAFF
TGTGCCAGCAGGGGACAGTGGGAGAACACTGAAGCTTTCTTT
>TRBV7-9|-|TRBJ2-2|-
CASSPRDTGELFF
TGTGCCAGCAGCCCCAGGGACACCGGGGAGCTGTTTTTT
>TRBV7-2|-|TRBJ2-2|-
CASSSGQVELFF
TGTGCCAGCAGCTCCGGTCAGGTGGAGCTGTTTTTT
>TRBV5-1|-|TRBJ2-3|TRBD2
CASSPGLATDTQYF
TGCGCCAGCAGCCCCGGACTAGCAACAGATACGCAGTATTTT
>TRBV2|-|TRBJ1-1|-
CASSENSNTEAFF
TGTGCCAGCAGTGAAAACTCCAACACTGAAGCTTTCTTT
>TRBV5-1|-|TRBJ2-1|TRBD2
CASSFPREGGNEQFF
TGCGCCAGCAGCTTCCCGCGGGAGGGTGGCAATGAGCAGTTCTTC
>TRBV27|-|TRBJ1-6|-
CASKSGFGGNSPLHF
TGTGCCAGCAAATCGGGCTTCGGGGGTAATTCACCCCTCCACTTT
>TRBV14|-|TRBJ2-5|TRBD2
CASSGLVQGTQYF
TGTGCCAGCAGCGGACTAGTCCAGGGGACCCAGTACTTC
>TRBV18|-|TRBJ1-4|-
CASSPLTGTNEKLFF
TGTGCCAGCTCACCGTTAACAGGGACTAATGAAAAACTGTTTTTT
>TRBV25-1|once|TRBJ2-7|TRBD1
CASSELPGQGPYEQYF
TGTGCCAGCAGTGAATTACCGGGACAGGGCCCCTACGAGCAGTACTTC
>TRBV28|-|TRBJ2-6|-
CASIPGLLGANVLTF
TGTGCCAGCATCCCAGGGTTATTGGGGGCCAACGTCCTGACTTTC
>TRBV7-2|-|TRBJ1-3|TRBD1
CASSLRGGRGNTIYF
TGTGCCAGCAGCTTAAGAGGGGGCCGTGGAAACACCATATATTTT
>TRBV5-6|-|TRBJ2-6|TRBD1
CASSLRTGSGANVLTF
TGTGCCAGCAGCCTCCGGACAGGGTCTGGGGCCAACGTCCTGACTTTC
>TRBV7-2|-|TRBJ2-2|TRBD1
CASSQQGAANTGELFF
TGTGCCAGCAGCCAGCAGGGGGCCGCGAACACCGGGGAGCTGTTTTTT
>TRBV5-4|-|TRBJ1-1|-
CASSLISTGNTEAFF
TGTGCCAGCAGCTTGATATCCACAGGGAACACTGAAGCTTTCTTT
>TRBV5-6|-|TRBJ1-2|-
CASSFGGVGYGYTF
TGTGCCAGCAGCTTCGGGGGAGTAGGGTATGGCTACACCTTC
>TRBV5-4|few|TRBJ2-1|-
CASSSGADYTHYNEQFF
TGTGCCAGCAGCAGTGGGGCGGACTACACCCACTACAATGAGCAGTTCTTC
>TRBV3-1/TRBV3-2|-|TRBJ2-7|TRBD1
CASSQRQGGSDEQYF
TGTGCCAGCAGCCAGCGACAGGGTGGGTCAGACGAGCAGTACTTC
>TRBV20-1|-|TRBJ1-3|-
CSASLGVDVGNTIYF
TGCAGTGCTAGTTTAGGGGTAGATGTCGGAAACACCATATATTTT
>TRBV7-9|-|TRBJ2-1|TRBD1
CASSLIPGQHNEQFF
TGTGCCAGCAGCTTGATTCCGGGACAGCACAATGAGCAGTTCTTC
>TRBV30|-|TRBJ2-1|-
CAWTENNEQFF
TGTGCCTGGACCGAGAACAATGAGCAGTTCTTC
>TRBV7-2|-|TRBJ1-4|TRBD1
CASSSSGTGIEKLFF
TGTGCCAGCAGCTCCTCCGGGACAGGGATTGAAAAACTGTTTTTT
>TRBV19|-|TRBJ1-6|TRBD1
CASSPGTGGWDSPLHF
TGTGCCAGTAGTCCCGGGACAGGGGGCTGGGATTCACCCCTCCACTTT
>TRBV29-1|-|TRBJ2-7|TRBD2
CSVSGLAGYEQYF
TGCAGCGTTTCGGGACTAGCGGGCTACGAGCAGTACTTC